These 16 T cell receptor beta chains share one sample of origin, sequenced in a study of CD8 T cells in ankylosing spondylitis. TCRdb re-called the 5' RACE reads through MiXCR, storing one row per CDR3 protein. The data contain fewer than 200,000 distinct CDR3 sequences, just over 9.5% of them singletons. What was sequenced was blood, either unsorted or a sorted T cell fraction (not recorded which). The receptor set was obtained from a female donor with ankylosing spondylitis or in good health (not recorded which).

This clonotype was seen ten or more times. CDR3 protein: CASRGDTGSPYEQYF. As DNA, the CDR3 is TGTGCCAGCAGGGGGGACACGGGCTCTCCCTACGAGCAGTACTTC. This chain links TRBV25-1 with TRBJ2-7; tentative D call: TRBD1 (6 bases). This CDR3 contains 15 residues. Germline values: CDR1 MGHDK, CDR2 SYGVNS. V was pared by 6 bases and J by 2 bases, with 17 bases between.

There are many counts of this clonotype. The chain is built from TRBV11-1 and TRBJ2-7; 8 bases are shared with TRBD2. Germline CDR1 and CDR2: SGHAT and FQDESV (reference sequence). V lost 2 bases and J lost 4; bases outside the gene matches: 4. The CDR3 has 14 amino acids. Written as DNA, the CDR3 is TGTGCCAGCAGCTTAAGAGGACTAGCATACGAGCAGTACTTC. Its protein product is CASSLRGLAYEQYF.

A few counts support this clonotype. The CDR3 spells CASSERGTGGFEQYF. CDR3 DNA sequence: TGCGCCAGCAGTGAGCGGGGGACAGGGGGCTTCGAGCAGTACTTC. The rearrangement joins TRBV10-1 to TRBJ2-7, with 12 bases lining up with TRBD1. The CDR3 totals 15 residues. Germline V lookup: CDR1 WNHNN, CDR2 SYGVQD (reference sequence). Trimming cost V 2 bases and J 6 bases; bases outside gene matches: 5.

This clonotype was detected ten times or more. This chain uses TRBV9 with TRBJ1-1; TRBD1 might be the D (6 bases). Trimming pared 2 bases from V and 5 bases from J, leaving 16 bases between. Germline V gives CDR1 SGDLS, CDR2 YYNGEE. The length of the CDR3 is 15 residues. The CDR3 spells CASSVQGRRGTEAFF. The CDR3 nucleotides are TGTGCCAGCAGCGTTCAGGGGCGAAGGGGGACTGAAGCTTTCTTT.

V usage is TRBV7-2 and J usage is TRBJ2-1, with 9 bases aligning to TRBD2. Germline assignment: CDR1 SGHTA and CDR2 FQGNSA. The ends lost 7 bases at V and 8 bases at J; junction bases unmatched: 15. This CDR3 contains 16 residues. CDR3 region: CASTDSGSQMGDEQFF. The CDR3 DNA is TGTGCCAGCACTGATAGCGGGAGCCAGATGGGCGATGAGCAGTTCTTC.

This clonotype has just a few counts. J is TRBJ2-6 and V is TRBV7-9; D perhaps matches TRBD2 (6 bases). CDR1 is SEHNR, CDR2 FQNEAQ, per germline (reference sequence). The V gene lost 4 bases and the J gene lost 2 bases, with 15 bases spanning the gap. This CDR3 comprises 17 residues. The CDR3 DNA is TGTGCCAGCAGCTGGGCGGGGCTCGGGACTGGGGCCAACGTCCTGACTTTC. Amino acid sequence: CASSWAGLGTGANVLTF.

The chain recombines TRBV29-1 with TRBJ1-1; 9 positions match TRBD1. Per the germline V gene, CDR1 is SQVTM and CDR2 is ANQGSEA. The J segment lost 10 bases and the V segment lost 0 bases, leaving 12 bases of the junction unmatched. The CDR3 runs 15 residues. The CDR3 nucleotides read TGCAGCGTTGAAGATCTATCCGACAGGGGGAGCGGAGCTTTCTTT. As protein: CSVEDLSDRGSGAFF.

The sample holds a few counts of this clonotype. The chain has TRBV28 and TRBJ1-5; D is ambiguous. There are 14 residues in the CDR3. The germline V gene has CDR1 MDHEN and CDR2 SYDVKM. Trimming removed 4 bases from V and 1 base from J, with 8 bases in between. This chain's CDR3 is CASSSLRSNQPQHF. The DNA for the CDR3 is TGTGCCAGCAGTTCGTTAAGGAGCAATCAGCCCCAGCATTTT.

At least ten counts were recorded for this clonotype. The J gene is TRBJ2-5, the V gene TRBV6-5; D uncertain. Germline V gives CDR1 MNHEY, CDR2 SVGAGI. V lost 0 bases, J lost 4 bases, and 9 bases lay in between. The CDR3 spans 14 residues. DNA for the CDR3: TGTGCCAGCAGTTACTCGTCCCAGACAGAGACCCAGTACTTC. This translates into CASSYSSQTETQYF.

Regarding this clonotype: The germline gene is not matched at one end of the junction; a read error may be the cause. V gene TRBV20-1 combines with J gene TRBJ2-5; TRBD1 might be the D (5 bases). CDR1 DFQATT and CDR2 SNEGSKA come from the germline V gene (reference sequence). The CDR3 has 14 residues. In DNA form, the CDR3 reads TGCAGTGCTAGACCCTCCGGTGGGGCCGAGACCCAGCACTTC. It specifies CSARPSGGAETQHF.

This clonotype was picked up a small number of times. CDR3 protein: CSARLARDYVDEQYF. CDR3 nucleotides: TGCAGTGCAAGACTAGCCCGAGACTACGTCGACGAGCAGTACTTC. V and J are TRBV20-1 and TRBJ2-7, with 7 bases matching TRBD2. The V gene's germline CDR1 is DFQATT and CDR2 SNEGSKA (reference sequence). The CDR3 covers 15 residues. V was clipped by 6 bases and J by 5 bases; unmatched bases: 16.

The CDR3 DNA reads TGTGCCAGCAGTTACGGTGATCCGAACACTGAAGCTTTCTTT. This sequence encodes CASSYGDPNTEAFF. The chain has TRBV6-5 and TRBJ1-1; no reliable D call. The V gene lost 2 bases and the J gene lost 1 base, with 8 bases spanning the gap. The CDR3 is 14 amino acids. CDR1 is MNHEY and CDR2 is SVGAGI in the germline V gene.

A few counts support this clonotype. This rearrangement joins TRBV6-5 to TRBJ2-7, with D unresolved. Deletions cut 2 bases from V and 2 bases from J, with 10 bases between. The CDR3 consists of 14 residues. Germline CDR1 reads MNHEY; CDR2 reads SVGAGI. CDR3 DNA: TGTGCCAGCAGTTACGGATTAGGGCCCTACGAGCAGTACTTC. Its protein is CASSYGLGPYEQYF.

This clonotype showed up just a few times. The CDR3 DNA is TGTGCCAGGGGCCAGGGATACACCGGGGAGCTGTTTTTT. The encoded protein is CARGQGYTGELFF. V is TRBV2 and J is TRBJ2-2; perhaps TRBD1 as D (5 bases). Trimming shortened V by 9 bases and J by 3 bases, and 11 bases separated the two germline ends. CDR3 length: 13 residues. Germline CDR1 SNHLY, CDR2 FYNNEI.

This clonotype was detected ten times or more. The J gene is TRBJ1-1, the V gene TRBV4-3; the D is unclear. V lost 1 base, J lost 4 bases, and 16 bases lay in between. This CDR3 is 16 amino acids long. Germline V lookup: CDR1 LGHNA, CDR2 YSLEER. The CDR3: CASSQVELESTTEAFF. CDR3 DNA sequence: TGCGCCAGCAGCCAAGTAGAACTGGAATCGACCACTGAAGCTTTCTTT.

This clonotype was counted only a few times. V is TRBV4-1 and J is TRBJ1-5; no clear D. CDR1 is MGHRA and CDR2 is YSYEKL in the germline V gene. The CDR3 is made up of 16 amino acids. V was shortened by 2 bases and J by 3 bases, with 14 bases between the two germline ends. Here the CDR3 reads CASSQSIQLNNQPQHF. For the CDR3, the DNA is TGCGCCAGCAGCCAATCTATCCAGCTAAACAATCAGCCCCAGCATTTT.